Following are 29 T cell receptor beta chains from one sample sequenced in a study of cytomegalovirus exposure and HLA in healthy donors. Primers for the PCR totalled 60 Vbeta and 13 Jbeta. The table came from immunoSEQ multiplex PCR; TCRdb's copy has only in-frame clones and leaves some out. Its table lists tens of thousands of clones. Sequencing used PBMCs. The receptors shown here come from a female donor in good health and CMV-seropositive.

The V call is TRBV5-4, the J call TRBJ2-7; 8 bases map to TRBD2. CDR3 length equals 14 residues. CDR1 is SGHNT and CDR2 is YYREEE in the germline V gene (reference sequence). V lost 1 base to trimming and J lost 6 bases; unmatched junction nucleotides: 6. The CDR3 DNA reads TGTGCCAGCAGCTTGCCTAGCGGGCGGGGCGAGCAGTACTTC. Residues: CASSLPSGRGEQYF.

V and J are TRBV4-2 and TRBJ2-7; TRBD2 might be the D (5 bases). V was cut by 0 bases and J by 2 bases, with 11 bases left in between. Germline values: CDR1 LGHNA, CDR2 YNFKEQ. The CDR3 extends over 15 amino acids. CDR3 residues: CASSQDFLSAYEQYF. The CDR3 DNA reads as TGTGCCAGCAGCCAAGATTTCCTTAGCGCCTACGAGCAGTACTTC.

The V call is TRBV29-1, the J call TRBJ1-2; TRBD1 agrees at 10 bases. V was pared by 4 bases and J by 7 bases, with 3 bases of the junction left unmatched. The CDR3 covers 12 residues. Germline CDR1 SQVTM, CDR2 ANQGSEA. CDR3 in DNA: TGCAGCGTTGGGGACAGGGGACTTGGCTACACCTTC. Protein: CSVGDRGLGYTF.

This sequence joins TRBV4-1 and TRBJ2-2; D uncertain. The germline V gene has CDR1 MGHRA and CDR2 YSYEKL. The V end was cut by 0 bases, the J end by 7 bases, with 6 bases between. This CDR3 has 13 amino acids. In DNA, the CDR3 is TGCGCCAGCAGCCAAGACCCCTTCGGGGAGCTGTTTTTT. Translation gives CASSQDPFGELFF.

This sequence joins TRBV5-1 and TRBJ2-2; 11 nucleotides match TRBD2. The germline V gene encodes CDR1 SGHRS and CDR2 YFSETQ. This CDR3 spans 16 amino acids. V lost 4 bases to trimming and J lost 4 bases; unmatched junction nucleotides: 6. CDR3 DNA: TGCGCCAGCAGCCAGACTAGCGGGACGGCCACCGGGGAGCTGTTTTTT. It encodes CASSQTSGTATGELFF.

J is TRBJ2-7 and V is TRBV10-2, with no clear D. The V gene lost 3 bases and the J gene lost 0 bases, with 6 bases spanning the gap. Looked up from germline, CDR1 is WSHSY and CDR2 is SAAADI. CDR3 length: 13 residues. CDR3 sequence: CASSELYSYEQYF. CDR3 DNA: TGCGCCAGCAGTGAACTATACTCCTACGAGCAGTACTTC.

This rearrangement joins TRBV5-1 to TRBJ2-2, with TRBD2 identical over 9 bases. Looked up from germline, CDR1 is SGHRS and CDR2 is YFSETQ. V shed 0 bases and J 5 bases; nucleotides not matched to a gene: 2. The CDR3 consists of 15 residues. The CDR3 DNA reads TGCGCCAGCAGCTTGGGACTAGCGGTAACCGGGGAGCTGTTTTTT. It codes for CASSLGLAVTGELFF.

The chain couples TRBV18 to TRBJ2-2; possible D gene TRBD2, 5 bases. V was cut by 1 base and J by 5 bases, with 8 bases left in between. This CDR3 is 14 amino acids long. The germline V gene has CDR1 KGHSH and CDR2 LQKENI. The CDR3 nucleotides read TGTGCCAGCTCACCACAGACTATGACCGGGGAGCTGTTTTTT. Its translation is CASSPQTMTGELFF.

The V and J genes are TRBV19 and TRBJ2-5, with 10 bases fitting TRBD2. The length of the CDR3 is 19 residues. The germline gives CDR1 LNHDA, CDR2 SQIVND (reference sequence). Trimming took 0 bases from V and 3 from J; bases not matched to a gene: 13. The CDR3 here is CASSIDPPASGGRKETQYF. The CDR3 coding sequence is TGTGCCAGTAGTATAGATCCCCCGGCTAGCGGGGGCCGGAAAGAGACCCAGTACTTC.

The V call is TRBV6-1, the J call TRBJ2-1, with 13 bases lining up with TRBD2. CDR3 length: 16 residues. V was clipped by 2 bases and J by 5 bases; unmatched bases: 3. Germline assignment: CDR1 MNHNS and CDR2 SASEGT. DNA of the CDR3: TGTGCCAGCAGTGAATGGGGGACTAGCGGGGACAATGAGCAGTTCTTC. Translated: CASSEWGTSGDNEQFF.

This rearrangement joins TRBV7-9 to TRBJ1-1; D might be TRBD1 (6 bases). The CDR3 length is 16 residues. From germline, CDR1 is SEHNR and CDR2 FQNEAQ (reference sequence). V shed 1 base and J shed 4 bases, with 16 bases lying between them. CDR3 DNA: TGTGCCAGCAGCTTAGAGCAGGGGCCGGGGGGCACTGAAGCTTTCTTT. Its protein product is CASSLEQGPGGTEAFF.

The chain has TRBV29-1 and TRBJ1-1; no reliable D call. CDR1 and CDR2 from the germline V gene are SQVTM and ANQGSEA. Trimming stripped 4 bases from V and 6 bases from J, with 15 bases between. This CDR3 has 13 residues. In nucleotides, the CDR3 is TGCAGCGTTGTCCCTCGGTTTGCGCCTGAAGCTTTCTTT. Translating it yields CSVVPRFAPEAFF.

The V gene is TRBV6-5, the J gene TRBJ2-5; no clear D. Deletions cut 7 bases from V and 3 bases from J, with 9 bases between. Germline V gene sequence: CDR1 MNHEY, CDR2 SVGAGI. CDR3 length equals 12 residues. The CDR3 loop reads CASKIGEETQYF. As DNA, the CDR3 is TGTGCCAGCAAAATCGGAGAAGAGACCCAGTACTTC.

The gene calls are TRBV15 and TRBJ2-7; D might be TRBD2 (7 bases). The CDR3 contains 16 residues. Germline-derived CDR1 and CDR2 are LNHNV and YYDKDF (reference sequence). Trimming took off 1 base at V and 1 base at J, with 14 bases between the two ends. CDR3 in amino acids: CATSRGGGVTSYEQYF. The CDR3 DNA follows: TGTGCCACCAGCAGAGGAGGGGGGGTCACATCCTACGAGCAGTACTTC.

The V and J genes are TRBV4-2 and TRBJ2-2, with 7 bases lining up with TRBD2. There are 16 residues in the CDR3. Germline CDR1 reads LGHNA; CDR2 reads YNFKEQ. The V gene end was trimmed by 1 base and the J gene end by 0 bases; junction bases not matched to a gene: 2. CDR3 nucleotide sequence: TGTGCCAGCAGCCAAGGACTAGCAACGAACACCGGGGAGCTGTTTTTT. It specifies CASSQGLATNTGELFF.

The J gene is TRBJ2-7, the V gene TRBV7-2; maybe TRBD1 (6 bases). V was clipped by 0 bases and J by 3 bases, with 12 bases between them. This CDR3 is 15 amino acids long. The germline CDR1 and CDR2 sequences are SGHTA and FQGNSA. The DNA for the CDR3 is TGTGCCAGCAGCTTAGCGGCAGGGGCGCTCTACGAGCAGTACTTC. Its translation is CASSLAAGALYEQYF.

The chain has TRBV12-5 and TRBJ2-3; D gene ambiguous. Trimming stripped 6 bases from V and 2 bases from J, with 15 bases between. The germline V gene has CDR1 LGHNT and CDR2 FRNRAP. The CDR3 is 15 residues long. The CDR3 reads CASGLSLLITDTQYF. The CDR3, as DNA: TGTGCTAGTGGCTTGAGCTTACTTATCACAGATACGCAGTATTTT.

In regard to this clone: Germline is not matched at one junction end, which may reflect a read error. V gene TRBV7-2 combines with J gene TRBJ2-5, with 8 bases lining up with TRBD2. The CDR3 loop spans 12 amino acids. Germline CDR1 is SGHTA and CDR2 is FQGNSA. Here the CDR3 DNA reads TGTGCCAGCAGCTTACCGACTAGCGCCCCGGACTTC. Amino acids: CASSLPTSAPDF. The full variable domain, rest sourced from reference TRBV7-2 and TRBJ2-5, is GAGVSQSPSNKVTEKGKDVELRCDPISGHTALYWYRQSLGQGLEFLIYFQGNSAPDKSGLPSDRFSAERTGGSVSTLTIQRTQQEDSAVYLCASSLPTSAPDFGPGTRLLVL.

The chain recombines TRBV7-2 with TRBJ1-2, with TRBD1 matching over 8 bases. CDR1 is SGHTA and CDR2 is FQGNSA in the germline V gene. J gave up 0 bases and V 2 bases, and 5 bases lay outside the gene matches. The CDR3 length is 16 residues. The CDR3 is CASSLSRTGTNYGYTF. In DNA form, the CDR3 reads TGTGCCAGCAGCTTAAGTAGGACAGGGACTAACTATGGCTACACCTTC.

The CDR3 sequence: CASSFGPGGEQYF. CDR3 bases: TGCGCCAGCAGCTTCGGACCCGGGGGCGAGCAGTACTTC. The chain joins TRBV5-1 to TRBJ2-7, with a weak D call TRBD2 (6 bases). V was shortened by 2 bases and J by 6 bases, with 12 bases between the two germline ends. This CDR3 is built from 13 residues. Germline-derived CDR1 and CDR2 are SGHRS and YFSETQ.

This chain uses TRBV15 with TRBJ2-7, with a possible D match to TRBD2 (7 bases). The CDR3 spans 15 residues. Germline lookup yields CDR1 LNHNV and CDR2 YYDKDF (reference sequence). Trimming stripped 6 bases from V and 6 bases from J, with 21 bases between. CDR3 DNA: TGTGCCACCAGGGGGGCTGGGGCGGGAGTGGTCGAGCAGTACTTC. Translated, it gives CATRGAGAGVVEQYF. Together with reference TRBV15 and TRBJ2-7, the CDR3 gives the full variable domain: DAMVIQNPRYQVTQFGKPVTLSCSQTLNHNVMYWYQQKSSQAPKLLFHYYDKDFNNEADTPDNFQSRRPNTSFCFLDIRSPGLGDTAMYLCATRGAGAGVVEQYFGPGTRLTVT.

The chain has TRBV7-6 and TRBJ2-2, with D unclear. The CDR3 is 12 amino acids. Trimming took off 4 bases at V and 3 bases at J, with 3 bases between the two ends. The germline gives CDR1 SGHVS, CDR2 FNYEAQ. This chain's CDR3 is CASSSDTGELFF. The CDR3 DNA sequence: TGTGCCAGCAGCTCCGACACCGGGGAGCTGTTTTTT.

The chain recombines TRBV11-2 with TRBJ2-3; TRBD1 might be the D (5 bases). CDR1 and CDR2 from the germline V gene are SGHAT and FQNNGV. The CDR3 sequence is 15 residues long. The V end was cut by 0 bases, the J end by 7 bases, with 14 bases between. CDR3 DNA: TGTGCCAGCAGCTTAGACCGACAGCCTTCTAATACGCAGTATTTT. Translation gives CASSLDRQPSNTQYF.

The chain recombines TRBV5-4 with TRBJ1-2; 8 bases map to TRBD1. The CDR3 length is 18 residues. The V and J ends lost 1 base and 6 bases, in that order; junction bases with no gene match: 17. The germline CDR1 and CDR2 sequences are SGHNT and YYREEE (reference sequence). In DNA, the CDR3 is TGTGCCAGCAGCTTGTGGGGGACCCTCCGGACAGGGATTAATGGCTACACCTTC. This encodes CASSLWGTLRTGINGYTF.

The chain carries TRBV2 and TRBJ2-7; 9 nucleotides match TRBD2. The germline V gene encodes CDR1 SNHLY and CDR2 FYNNEI. The CDR3 totals 14 residues. With V trimmed by 4 bases and J by 6 bases, 7 bases remained unmatched. CDR3 region: CASSGWLAGREQYF. CDR3 DNA sequence: TGTGCCAGCAGTGGGTGGCTAGCGGGACGCGAGCAGTACTTC. Full variable domain (rest looked up from reference TRBV2 and TRBJ2-7): EPEVTQTPSHQVTQMGQEVILRCVPISNHLYFYWYRQILGQKVEFLVSFYNNEISEKSEIFDDQFSVERPDGSNFTLKIRSTKLEDSAMYFCASSGWLAGREQYFGPGTRLTVT.

The chain combines TRBV6-4 with TRBJ2-3; 10 bases are a match to TRBD1. Germline V CDR1 and CDR2: MRHNA, SNTAGT. The CDR3 length is 14 residues. Trimming took 11 bases from V and 0 from J; bases not matched to a gene: 5. CDR3 in amino acids: CAVTGGLSTDTQYF. As DNA, the CDR3 is TGTGCCGTGACAGGGGGCCTTAGCACAGATACGCAGTATTTT.

The chain couples TRBV18 to TRBJ1-5; the D is unclear. The ends were cut back, 2 bases at V and 4 bases at J, with 15 bases in the middle. The CDR3 sequence is 16 residues long. Germline V gene sequence: CDR1 KGHSH, CDR2 LQKENI. CDR3 DNA: TGTGCCAGCTCACCAATAGGTCTAGAGGGAAATCAGCCCCAGCATTTT. Its protein product is CASSPIGLEGNQPQHF.

The CDR3 region has the DNA TGTGCCAGCAGCTTAGGGTATAGTACCGACGAGCAGTACTTC. It encodes CASSLGYSTDEQYF. The chain is built from TRBV7-9 and TRBJ2-7; D gene uncertain. With 1 base removed from V and 5 bases from J, the gap between germline ends came to 12 bases. CDR1 and CDR2 from the germline V gene are SEHNR and FQNEAQ (reference sequence). CDR3 length equals 14 residues.

In DNA form, the CDR3 reads TGCGCCAGTAAGGTGCGACTAGCGGGGGGCGACAATGAGCAGTTCTTC. As protein: CASKVRLAGGDNEQFF. The chain combines TRBV4-1 with TRBJ2-1; 13 nucleotides match TRBD2. Trimming took 9 bases from V and 5 from J; bases not matched to a gene: 10. This CDR3 region has 16 residues. Germline CDR1 is MGHRA and CDR2 is YSYEKL.